These 24 T cell receptor beta chains were sequenced from one sample in a study of T cells in Graves' hyperthyroidism and ophthalmopathy. Template material for amplifying TCR beta CDR3 regions consisted of RNA transcripts. The HTBI primer set served for first-round RT-PCR of the TCR CDR3. TCRdb redid the calling of the multiplex PCR reads with MiXCR, one entry per CDR3 protein. The sample shows 600,000 or so distinct CDR3 sequences, about a sixth of them seen only once. Sequencing input: blood. The receptors come from a woman aged 25 to 39 with Graves' hyperthyroidism.

The chain joins TRBV12-3 or TRBV12-4 to TRBJ1-5; no clear D gene. This CDR3 has 14 residues. Trimming cost V 1 base and J 7 bases, with 11 bases left between them. The CDR3 nucleotides are TGTGCCAGCAGTTTAGTATATTGGTCGCAGCCCCAGCATTTT. It is translated as CASSLVYWSQPQHF.

Ten or more counts support this clonotype. This chain joins TRBV12-3 or TRBV12-4 and TRBJ2-3, with D possibly called TRBD1 or TRBD2 (6 bases each). Trimming took off 7 bases at V and 3 bases at J, with 14 bases between the two ends. The length of the CDR3 is 14 residues. Here the CDR3 DNA reads TGTGCCAGCACCGAGGGGGGAAATACAGATACGCAGTATTTT. Residues: CASTEGGNTDTQYF.

The table lists this clonotype with many counts. The chain has TRBV28 and TRBJ2-7; 9 nucleotides match TRBD1. CDR3 length: 14 residues. Germline V gene data show CDR1 as MDHEN and CDR2 as SYDVKM. V lost 3 bases to trimming and J lost 4 bases; unmatched junction nucleotides: 4. Here the CDR3 DNA reads TGTGCCAGCAGTTTGACAGGGGGAAGGTACGAGCAGTACTTC. It codes for CASSLTGGRYEQYF.

This clonotype was counted a few times. This sequence joins TRBV7-2 and TRBJ2-7; D tentatively fits TRBD1 or TRBD2 (5 bases each). The CDR3 contains 15 residues. Germline CDR1 reads SGHTA; CDR2 reads FQGNSA. V was shortened by 3 bases and J by 0 bases, with 12 bases between the two germline ends. The CDR3: CASSFEGRNSYEQYF. The CDR3 nucleotides read TGTGCCAGCAGCTTCGAGGGACGGAACTCCTACGAGCAGTACTTC.

This clonotype has a count of ten or more. This sequence joins TRBV11-2 and TRBJ2-3; TRBD2 matches 10 bases. This CDR3 is built from 17 residues. CDR1 SGHAT and CDR2 FQNNGV come from the germline V gene. Germline trimming cut 5 bases from V and 1 base from J; bases unmatched to any gene: 9. This CDR3 is CASSQTLAGAGTDTQYF. The CDR3 coding sequence is TGTGCCAGCAGCCAGACCCTAGCGGGAGCGGGCACAGATACGCAGTATTTT.

The CDR3 DNA sequence: TGTGCCAGTACTACCGGGACAGGCTACAATGAGCAGTTCTTC. Translation gives CASTTGTGYNEQFF. V and J are TRBV19 and TRBJ2-1; 8 positions match TRBD1. Germline CDR1 and CDR2: LNHDA and SQIVND (reference sequence). The CDR3 extends over 14 amino acids. V lost 7 bases and J lost 3; bases outside the gene matches: 5.

This clonotype was counted at least ten times. The V call is TRBV5-1, the J call TRBJ2-1; 7 nucleotides match TRBD1. Germline assignment: CDR1 SGHRS and CDR2 YFSETQ. J was trimmed by 10 bases and V by 4 bases; bases with no gene match: 8. The CDR3 extends over 13 amino acids. CDR3 in amino acids: CASSLNRDREQFF. The CDR3 region has the DNA TGCGCCAGCAGCCTAAACCGGGACAGAGAGCAGTTCTTC. Full variable domain (rest looked up from reference TRBV5-1 and TRBJ2-1): KAGVTQTPRYLIKTRGQQVTLSCSPISGHRSVSWYQQTPGQGLQFLFEYFSETQRNKGNFPGRFSGRQFSNSRSEMNVSTLELGDSALYLCASSLNRDREQFFGPGTRLTVL.

This clonotype has just a few counts. The CDR3 coding sequence is TGTGCCAGCTCACCAAACTCGGACGTTTATGGCTACACCTTC. It is translated as CASSPNSDVYGYTF. The chain recombines TRBV18 with TRBJ1-2; D gene unclear. The CDR3 totals 14 residues. CDR1 is KGHSH, CDR2 LQKENI, per germline. V shed 2 bases and J shed 5 bases, with 12 bases lying between them. The variable domain in full, completed from reference TRBV18 and TRBJ1-2, reads NAGVMQNPRHLVRRRGQEARLRCSPMKGHSHVYWYRQLPEEGLKFMVYLQKENIIDESGMPKERFSAEFPKEGPSILRIQQVVRGDSAAYFCASSPNSDVYGYTFGSGTRLTVV.

The chain is built from TRBV18 and TRBJ2-5, with 8 bases identical to TRBD2. This CDR3 has 15 amino acids. Trimming cost V 3 bases and J 3 bases; bases outside gene matches: 6. Germline V gene sequence: CDR1 KGHSH, CDR2 LQKENI. DNA for the CDR3: TGTGCCAGCTCACCTTTAGCGGGAATGGAAGAGACCCAGTACTTC. Protein product: CASSPLAGMEETQYF.

The chain is built from TRBV7-3 and TRBJ2-3; D remains unclear. The CDR3 runs to 15 residues. V lost 0 bases to trimming and J lost 2 bases, with 9 bases between them. Germline lookup yields CDR1 SGHTA and CDR2 FQGTGA. CDR3 DNA: TGTGCCAGCAGCTTAACCGGGTCTCCCACAGATACGCAGTATTTT. Amino acid sequence: CASSLTGSPTDTQYF.

Ten or more counts support this clonotype. The chain couples TRBV28 to TRBJ2-4; D unresolved. This CDR3 is 15 amino acids long. V was shortened by 3 bases and J by 0 bases, with 9 bases between the two germline ends. Germline CDR1 and CDR2: MDHEN and SYDVKM. CDR3 amino acids: CASSLEQIAKNIQYF. CDR3 DNA: TGTGCCAGCAGTTTGGAGCAAATAGCCAAAAACATTCAGTACTTC.

This clonotype was recorded many times. This chain links TRBV30 with TRBJ2-2; D not resolved. Germline V gene data show CDR1 as GTSNPN and CDR2 as SVGIG (reference sequence). V was cut by 4 bases and J by 2 bases, with 8 bases left in between. The CDR3 has 13 amino acids. In nucleotides, the CDR3 is TGTGCCTGGACCGTTCATAACACCGGGGAGCTGTTTTTT. Translating gives CAWTVHNTGELFF.

The CDR3 region has the DNA TGTGCCAGCAGCTTAGCGCTTACGTGGGAGAGGGAAGAGACCCAGTACTTC. It specifies CASSLALTWEREETQYF. The chain uses TRBV7-9 and TRBJ2-5; a weak D match, TRBD2 (5 bases). The CDR3 runs 17 residues. CDR1 is SEHNR, CDR2 FQNEAQ, per germline (reference sequence). V gave up 0 bases and J gave up 3 bases, with 17 bases separating them.

This clonotype was observed at least ten times. The rearrangement links TRBV30 to TRBJ1-4, with unresolved D. CDR3 length: 13 amino acids. CDR1 is GTSNPN and CDR2 is SVGIG in the germline V gene (reference sequence). The V and J ends lost 4 bases and 8 bases respectively, with 14 bases between them. The DNA for the CDR3 is TGTGCCTGGAATGGAGCCGAAGGGGAAAAACTGTTTTTT. This sequence encodes CAWNGAEGEKLFF.

This clonotype came up a few times. The J gene is TRBJ2-3, the V gene TRBV19; 9 positions agree with TRBD2. CDR1 and CDR2 from the germline V gene are LNHDA and SQIVND (reference sequence). V was pared by 5 bases and J by 5 bases, with 8 bases of the junction left unmatched. CDR3 length equals 15 residues. The CDR3: CASSEAGGREDTQYF. In DNA form, the CDR3 reads TGTGCCAGTAGTGAAGCGGGAGGACGGGAAGATACGCAGTATTTT.

This clonotype has ten or more counts. The V call is TRBV6-2 or TRBV6-3, the J call TRBJ2-1; D is perhaps TRBD1 or TRBD2 (6 bases each). Trimming took off 4 bases at V and 4 bases at J, with 20 bases between the two ends. Germline CDR1 is MNHEY and CDR2 is SVGEGT. The CDR3 is 17 amino acids. CDR3: CASSSLAGRGGYNEQFF. The CDR3 DNA sequence: TGTGCCAGCAGTTCCCTGGCGGGGAGAGGGGGATACAATGAGCAGTTCTTC.

Ten or more counts support this clonotype. The J gene is TRBJ2-7, the V gene TRBV7-9; D gene ambiguous. The V end was cut by 4 bases, the J end by 3 bases, with 7 bases between. CDR1 is SEHNR, CDR2 FQNEAQ, per germline (reference sequence). CDR3 length: 12 residues. CDR3: CASSYGIYEQYF. The CDR3 DNA sequence: TGTGCCAGCAGCTACGGCATCTACGAGCAGTACTTC.

This clonotype was picked up many times. The CDR3 nucleotides read TGTGCCTGGAGTGTGAGTGGTGGACAGGGGAGCAATGAGCAGTTCTTC. This translates into CAWSVSGGQGSNEQFF. This chain links TRBV30 with TRBJ2-1; 9 bases match TRBD1. Germline CDR1 is GTSNPN and CDR2 is SVGIG (reference sequence). The CDR3 contains 16 residues. After removal of 0 bases from V and 6 bases from J, the junction contained 9 bases not matched to a gene.

To note about this clonotype: Just one base apart from a much larger clone, this may be a read error. V is TRBV6-2 or TRBV6-3 and J is TRBJ1-1; a weak D match, TRBD1 (5 bases). Per germline, CDR1 MNHEY and CDR2 SVGEGT. This CDR3 is 14 amino acids long. The CDR3, as DNA: TGTGCCTGCAGTTACCTGGGGCGGGGGACTGAAGCTTTCTTT. Its translation is CACSYLGRGTEAFF.

The rearrangement uses TRBV5-4 and TRBJ1-2; TRBD1 aligns across 7 bases. V lost 4 bases to trimming and J lost 3 bases; unmatched junction nucleotides: 9. The CDR3 consists of 15 residues. Per the germline V gene, CDR1 is SGHNT and CDR2 is YYREEE (reference sequence). CDR3 coding DNA: TGTGCCAGCAGCATCGCACAGGGGACTTACTATGGCTACACCTTC. This sequence encodes CASSIAQGTYYGYTF.

The chain couples TRBV7-3 to TRBJ1-1; 8 nucleotides align to TRBD1. The CDR3 covers 13 residues. The junction had 8 bases not matched to a gene; V was cut back by 4 bases and J by 10 bases. Per germline, CDR1 SGHTA and CDR2 FQGTGA. CDR3 region: CASSSHRTGRAFF. The CDR3 DNA follows: TGTGCCAGCAGCTCACATAGGACAGGGAGAGCTTTCTTT.

This clonotype was seen many times. The V gene is TRBV12-5, the J gene TRBJ2-2; D possibly uses TRBD1 or TRBD2 (5 bases each). The CDR3 has 17 residues. Germline CDR1 reads LGHNT; CDR2 reads FRNRAP. Trimming took 0 bases from V and 0 from J, leaving 11 bases between them. The CDR3 DNA is TGTGCTAGTGGTTTGGTTATGGGGACCCCGAACACCGGGGAGCTGTTTTTT. Protein product: CASGLVMGTPNTGELFF.

This clonotype was seen a handful of times. The chain joins TRBV5-1 to TRBJ1-4; unclear D gene. Germline V gene sequence: CDR1 SGHRS, CDR2 YFSETQ. This CDR3 spans 14 amino acids. V lost 4 bases, J lost 4 bases, and 11 bases lay in between. DNA for the CDR3: TGCGCCAGCAGCCTACCGGACGGTAATGAAAAACTGTTTTTT. Translation: CASSLPDGNEKLFF.

This rearrangement joins TRBV6-1 to TRBJ2-2; D unclear. V was clipped by 2 bases and J by 0 bases, with 4 bases between them. The germline gives CDR1 MNHNS, CDR2 SASEGT. The CDR3 has 14 amino acids. CDR3 residues: CASSERANTGELFF. DNA for the CDR3: TGTGCCAGCAGTGAACGGGCGAACACCGGGGAGCTGTTTTTT.